One TCR beta chain is described in this entry. This sample was included in a study of OX40 agonist ivuxolimab in advanced cancers. Sequencing was performed with immunoSEQ multiplex PCR; in TCRdb, only in-frame clones are kept and a portion is missing. The table has under 80,000 clones, around 80% seen once. With V trimmed by 6 bases and J by 8 bases, 13 bases remained unmatched. This CDR3 region has 16 residues. Germline assignment: CDR1 LNHDA and CDR2 SQIVND (reference sequence). The material was CD4+ or CD8+ T cells sorted from blood, obtained in a trial of the OX40 agonist ivuxolimab. The source is an adult with an advanced solid tumor such as melanoma, head and neck, liver or kidney cancer. The chain employs TRBV19 and TRBJ1-6; 7 bases line up with TRBD1. The CDR3 DNA is TGTGCCAGTAGGGACAGGTTGAGGACAAAAGATTCACCCCTCCACTTT. Its translation is CASRDRLRTKDSPLHF.